Each of the 3 T cell receptor beta chains below was sequenced from the same sample in a study of T cell clones after liver transplantation. Here immunoSEQ multiplex PCR was the method, and the copy in TCRdb shows in-frame clones only, minus some. The sample yields some 80,000 clones, around 84% seen once. Sequencing used CD4+ T cells from blood, obtained 48 months after liver transplant. The receptors stem from a human patient who received a liver transplant. Some T cells may possibly be graft donor cells.

The J gene is TRBJ2-1, the V gene TRBV9; perhaps TRBD2 as D (6 bases). CDR1 SGDLS and CDR2 YYNGEE come from the germline V gene. Trimming took 3 bases from V and 3 from J, leaving 16 bases between them. The CDR3 sequence is 16 residues long. This chain's CDR3 is CASSAGEDNIYNEQFF. The CDR3 DNA reads TGTGCCAGCAGCGCGGGGGAGGACAACATCTACAATGAGCAGTTCTTC. Full variable domain (rest looked up from reference TRBV9 and TRBJ2-1): DSGVTQTPKHLITATGQRVTLRCSPRSGDLSVYWYQQSLDQGLQFLIQYYNGEERAKGNILERFSAQQFPDLHSELNLSSLELGDSALYFCASSAGEDNIYNEQFFGPGTRLTVL.

This clone was observed once. CDR3 DNA: TGTGCCAGAAGCAGGACAGAGAGGGGCGGAAACACCATATATTTT. Residues: CARSRTERGGNTIYF. The J gene is TRBJ1-3, the V gene TRBV5-3; D might be TRBD1 (6 bases). TRBV5-3 has ORF status, its function being uncertain. CDR3 size: 15 residues. V dropped 4 bases and J dropped 4 bases, with 15 bases sitting between them.

V and J are TRBV15 and TRBJ1-5, with D maybe TRBD1 (5 bases). CDR1 is LNHNV and CDR2 is YYDKDF in the germline V gene (reference sequence). The germline V and J ends were trimmed by 8 bases and 3 bases, with 14 bases remaining between them. The CDR3 spans 14 residues. The CDR3 here is CATAPGGDNQPQHF. CDR3 coding DNA: TGTGCCACCGCCCCGGGGGGAGACAATCAGCCCCAGCATTTT.